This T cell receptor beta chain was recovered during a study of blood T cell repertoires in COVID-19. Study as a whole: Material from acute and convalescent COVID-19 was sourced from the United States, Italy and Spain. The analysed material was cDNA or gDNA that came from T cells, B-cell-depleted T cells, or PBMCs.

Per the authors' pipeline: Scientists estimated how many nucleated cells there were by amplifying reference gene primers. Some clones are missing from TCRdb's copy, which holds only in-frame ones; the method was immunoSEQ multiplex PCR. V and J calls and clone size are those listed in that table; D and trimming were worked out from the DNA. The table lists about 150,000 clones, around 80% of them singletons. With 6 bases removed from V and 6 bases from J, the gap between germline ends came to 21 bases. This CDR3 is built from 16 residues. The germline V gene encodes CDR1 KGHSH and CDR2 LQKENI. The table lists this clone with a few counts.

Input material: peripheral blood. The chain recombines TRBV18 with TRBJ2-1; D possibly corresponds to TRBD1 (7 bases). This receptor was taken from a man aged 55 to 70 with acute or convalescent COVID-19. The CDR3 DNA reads TGTGCCAGCTCGGCGGGGACGGGGTGGACAGGCAATGAGCAGTTCTTC. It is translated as CASSAGTGWTGNEQFF.